The 5 T cell receptor beta chains presented below share a single source sample, sequenced in a study of cytomegalovirus exposure and HLA in healthy donors. Measured with immunoSEQ multiplex PCR; TCRdb has only the in-frame clones, and not every one. The sample records 100,000 to 150,000 clones, 70% to 90% being singletons. Sequenced material: PBMCs. These receptors all stem from a woman aged 18-30 years in good health and CMV-seronegative.

DNA of the CDR3: TGTGCCACCAGCGTCAGGGCACCCCCTGGGGCCAACGTCCTGACTTTC. Protein sequence: CATSVRAPPGANVLTF. The chain employs TRBV15 and TRBJ2-6; possibly TRBD1 for D (5 bases). Germline loops: CDR1 LNHNV, CDR2 YYDKDF (reference sequence). Trimming pared 5 bases from V and 2 bases from J, leaving 13 bases between. CDR3 length: 16 amino acids.

This clone was observed a handful of times. V usage is TRBV7-2 and J usage is TRBJ1-5; no clear D. Germline V gene data show CDR1 as SGHTA and CDR2 as FQGNSA. The CDR3 length is 13 residues. Trimming shortened V by 1 base and J by 7 bases, and 8 bases separated the two germline ends. CDR3 loop: CASSLEYSQPQHF. The CDR3 coding sequence is TGTGCCAGCAGCTTAGAGTACAGCCAGCCCCAGCATTTT.

V is TRBV7-2 and J is TRBJ2-7, with D possibly being TRBD2 (6 bases). Germline V gives CDR1 SGHTA, CDR2 FQGNSA. Trimming cost V 3 bases and J 6 bases, with 18 bases left between them. The CDR3 loop spans 15 amino acids. CDR3 residues: CASSLEGLATIEQYF. The CDR3 DNA reads as TGTGCCAGCAGCTTGGAGGGACTCGCCACTATCGAGCAGTACTTC.

The chain carries TRBV27 and TRBJ2-7; D is perhaps TRBD2 (6 bases). The germline CDR1 and CDR2 sequences are MNHEY and SMNVEV (reference sequence). The ends were cut back, 5 bases at V and 5 bases at J, with 22 bases in the middle. This CDR3 has 16 residues. The CDR3 is CASSPSAGSPFHEQYF. The CDR3 nucleotides are TGTGCCAGCAGTCCATCGGCGGGGTCCCCTTTCCACGAGCAGTACTTC.

This clone occurred once. The chain uses TRBV7-8 and TRBJ2-7, with D perhaps TRBD1 (6 bases). Trimming stripped 5 bases from V and 0 bases from J, with 17 bases between. From germline, CDR1 is SGHVS and CDR2 FQNEAQ. This CDR3 contains 16 residues. The CDR3 spells CASSPTRGGSSYEQYF. In nucleotides, the CDR3 is TGTGCCAGCAGCCCTACTAGAGGGGGTTCCTCCTACGAGCAGTACTTC.